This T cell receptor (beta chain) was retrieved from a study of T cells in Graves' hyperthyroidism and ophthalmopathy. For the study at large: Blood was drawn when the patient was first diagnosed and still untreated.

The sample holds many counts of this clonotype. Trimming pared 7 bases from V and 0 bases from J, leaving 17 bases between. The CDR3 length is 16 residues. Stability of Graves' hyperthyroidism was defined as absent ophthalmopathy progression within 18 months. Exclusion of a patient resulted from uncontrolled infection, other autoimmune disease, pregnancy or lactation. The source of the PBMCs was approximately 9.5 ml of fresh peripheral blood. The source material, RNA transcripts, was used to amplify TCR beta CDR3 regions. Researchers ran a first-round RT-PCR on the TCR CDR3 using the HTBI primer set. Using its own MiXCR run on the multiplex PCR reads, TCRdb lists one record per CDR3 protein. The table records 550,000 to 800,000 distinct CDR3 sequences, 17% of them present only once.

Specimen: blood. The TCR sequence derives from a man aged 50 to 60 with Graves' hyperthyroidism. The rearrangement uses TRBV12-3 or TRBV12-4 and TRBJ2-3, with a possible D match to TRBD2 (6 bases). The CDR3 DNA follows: TGTGCCAGCACCTCCCTTCGGACTACTAGCACAGATACGCAGTATTTT. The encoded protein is CASTSLRTTSTDTQYF.